Shown below are 19 T cell receptor beta chains from a single sample sequenced in a study of OX40 agonist ivuxolimab in advanced cancers. Assay: immunoSEQ multiplex PCR; the TCRdb copy retains only in-frame clones and omits some. The top ten hold roughly 0.5% of the sample, which has 70,000 to 95,000 clones, 92% seen once. This sample comprised CD4+ or CD8+ T cells sorted from blood, obtained in a trial of the OX40 agonist ivuxolimab. The receptor source for this set is an adult with an advanced solid tumor such as melanoma, head and neck, liver or kidney cancer.

V is TRBV7-2 and J is TRBJ1-3; TRBD1 is a possible D gene (5 bases). The CDR3 extends over 14 amino acids. Trimming removed 7 bases at V and 2 bases at J, with 12 bases between. CDR1 and CDR2 from the germline V gene are SGHTA and FQGNSA. The CDR3 DNA is TGTGCCAGCAAACCGGGGGGAACTGGAAACACCATATATTTT. Translated: CASKPGGTGNTIYF. The full variable domain, in which reference TRBV7-2 and TRBJ1-3 provide the parts outside the CDR3, is GAGVSQSPSNKVTEKGKDVELRCDPISGHTALYWYRQSLGQGLEFLIYFQGNSAPDKSGLPSDRFSAERTGGSVSTLTIQRTQQEDSAVYLCASKPGGTGNTIYFGEGSWLTVV.

The J gene is TRBJ2-5, the V gene TRBV11-2; possibly TRBD1 for D (6 bases). CDR3 size: 16 residues. Trimming pared 5 bases from V and 2 bases from J, leaving 18 bases between. The germline CDR1 and CDR2 sequences are SGHAT and FQNNGV. CDR3 sequence: CASSPQQSRGQETQYF. The DNA of the CDR3 is TGTGCCAGCAGCCCCCAGCAATCCAGGGGACAAGAGACCCAGTACTTC.

The chain couples TRBV5-1 to TRBJ2-7; D uncertain. V lost 0 bases and J 1 base, leaving 11 bases between the germline ends. The CDR3 is 15 residues long. The germline V gene encodes CDR1 SGHRS and CDR2 YFSETQ. The CDR3 coding sequence is TGCGCCAGCAGCTTGGCCGGAGCAGGATCCTACGAGCAGTACTTC. Protein sequence: CASSLAGAGSYEQYF.

Only a few counts were recorded for this clone. V usage is TRBV2 and J usage is TRBJ2-3; D unclear. The V and J ends lost 2 bases and 6 bases respectively, with 6 bases between them. The germline gives CDR1 SNHLY, CDR2 FYNNEI. The CDR3 is 12 residues long. CDR3 coding DNA: TGTGCCAGCAGTGAAAATTCGGATACGCAGTATTTT. Translation gives CASSENSDTQYF.

This sequence joins TRBV6-1 and TRBJ2-3; 8 bases agree with TRBD2. The CDR3 contains 16 residues. Germline V gives CDR1 MNHNS, CDR2 SASEGT. V gave up 4 bases and J gave up 3 bases; unmatched junction bases: 9. CDR3 amino acids: CASSALSGTPTDTQYF. The CDR3 bases are TGTGCCAGCAGTGCCCTTAGCGGGACACCGACAGATACGCAGTATTTT.

The V call is TRBV19, the J call TRBJ2-7; 9 bases fit TRBD1. The CDR3 spans 14 residues. The germline V gene has CDR1 LNHDA and CDR2 SQIVND (reference sequence). J gave up 2 bases and V 3 bases, and 2 bases lay outside the gene matches. CDR3 region: CASSMTGGTYEQYF. CDR3 in DNA: TGTGCCAGTAGTATGACAGGGGGGACCTACGAGCAGTACTTC.

The rearrangement joins TRBV7-6 to TRBJ2-7, with 8 bases identical to TRBD1. V was clipped by 1 base and J by 2 bases; unmatched bases: 1. CDR1 and CDR2 (germline): SGHVS, FNYEAQ. The CDR3 has 14 residues. The CDR3 DNA is TGTGCCAGCAGCTTAGGGACAGGGACCTACGAGCAGTACTTC. It yields the protein CASSLGTGTYEQYF.

The rearrangement joins TRBV7-3 to TRBJ2-7; 12 nucleotides align to TRBD1. V lost 6 bases, J lost 5 bases, and 8 bases stayed unmatched. CDR3 length: 15 residues. Germline values: CDR1 SGHTA, CDR2 FQGTGA. The CDR3 coding sequence is TGTGCCAGCAGTCGGGACAGGGGGCTCCCGCACGAGCAGTACTTC. It yields the protein CASSRDRGLPHEQYF.

The chain recombines TRBV6-5 with TRBJ1-3, with D maybe TRBD1 (5 bases). Germline V gene data show CDR1 as MNHEY and CDR2 as SVGAGI. V lost 5 bases and J lost 0, with 11 bases in between. CDR3 length: 15 amino acids. This CDR3 is CASSTGFSSGNTIYF. The CDR3 DNA is TGTGCCAGCAGTACAGGTTTCTCCTCTGGAAACACCATATATTTT.

This chain uses TRBV6-1 with TRBJ2-3, with 13 bases aligning to TRBD2. The CDR3 runs 20 residues. The V segment lost 0 bases and the J segment 0 bases; nucleotides outside the gene matches: 9. CDR1 is MNHNS, CDR2 SASEGT, per germline. This CDR3 is CASSEAPAGTSGTSTDTQYF. The CDR3 region has the DNA TGTGCCAGCAGTGAAGCCCCCGCCGGGACTAGCGGGACTAGCACAGATACGCAGTATTTT.

The V gene is TRBV5-1, the J gene TRBJ2-6, with D tentatively TRBD2 (6 bases). From germline, CDR1 is SGHRS and CDR2 YFSETQ. The CDR3 has 16 residues. Trimming took off 2 bases at V and 0 bases at J, with 9 bases between the two ends. CDR3 bases: TGCGCCAGCAGCTTTACTAGCCTCTCTGGGGCCAACGTCCTGACTTTC. Translated: CASSFTSLSGANVLTF.

The gene calls are TRBV10-1 and TRBJ2-1; no definite D call. V was clipped by 3 bases and J by 6 bases, with 12 bases between them. Germline lookup yields CDR1 WNHNN and CDR2 SYGVQD (reference sequence). The CDR3 spans 14 residues. The CDR3: CASSEVAGPNEQFF. CDR3 coding DNA: TGCGCCAGCAGTGAAGTCGCAGGCCCCAATGAGCAGTTCTTC.

This chain connects TRBV6-6 to TRBJ1-5, with 8 bases lining up with TRBD1. Germline CDR1 MNHNY, CDR2 SVGAGI (reference sequence). The V segment lost 10 bases and the J segment 2 bases; nucleotides outside the gene matches: 7. The CDR3 has 14 amino acids. The CDR3 DNA follows: TGTGCCAACTCACAGGGGGGCGGCAATCAGCCCCAGCATTTT. The encoded protein is CANSQGGGNQPQHF.

This clone was seen only once. The chain carries TRBV9 and TRBJ2-1, with D possibly called TRBD1 or TRBD2 (5 bases each). The V gene lost 2 bases and the J gene lost 0 bases, with 15 bases spanning the gap. Germline CDR1 and CDR2: SGDLS and YYNGEE. There are 17 residues in the CDR3. Here the CDR3 DNA reads TGTGCCAGCAGCGTTGGGACCATTCTGAGCTCCTACAATGAGCAGTTCTTC. It codes for CASSVGTILSSYNEQFF.

This chain connects TRBV14 to TRBJ2-1, with D tentatively TRBD1 or TRBD2 (6 bases each). Germline V gives CDR1 SGHDN, CDR2 FVKESK. V was shortened by 3 bases and J by 8 bases, with 17 bases between the two germline ends. This CDR3 spans 15 amino acids. The CDR3 is CASSQGLGGLYEQFF. CDR3 nucleotide sequence: TGTGCCAGCAGCCAGGGGCTGGGGGGCCTTTATGAGCAGTTCTTC.

This clone was seen a single time. CDR3 protein: CAWRGRDGYTF. The CDR3 bases are TGTGCCTGGAGGGGGAGGGATGGCTACACCTTC. The chain links TRBV30 to TRBJ1-2; D gene ambiguous. The V gene lost 3 bases and the J gene lost 6 bases, with 8 bases spanning the gap. CDR3 length: 11 residues. In germline, CDR1 is GTSNPN, CDR2 SVGIG (reference sequence).

This clone came up a few times. The gene calls are TRBV14 and TRBJ1-1; 8 nucleotides agree with TRBD1. The CDR3 has 13 residues. The V gene end was trimmed by 4 bases and the J gene end by 3 bases; junction bases not matched to a gene: 1. Germline CDR1 is SGHDN and CDR2 is FVKESK. This chain's CDR3 is CASSLTGDTEAFF. As DNA, the CDR3 is TGTGCCAGCAGCCTGACAGGGGACACTGAAGCTTTCTTT.

The CDR3 DNA sequence: TGTGCCAGTAGTACTACTCCGGGACAGGGGTATAGGACTGAAGCTTTCTTT. It codes for CASSTTPGQGYRTEAFF. This chain joins TRBV19 and TRBJ1-1, with TRBD1 matching 10 bases. This CDR3 region has 17 residues. The germline V gene has CDR1 LNHDA and CDR2 SQIVND (reference sequence). The V and J ends lost 4 bases and 5 bases, in that order; junction bases with no gene match: 13.

The gene calls are TRBV19 and TRBJ2-5; 10 positions agree with TRBD1. CDR1 LNHDA and CDR2 SQIVND come from the germline V gene (reference sequence). The CDR3 has 13 residues. The J segment lost 1 base and the V segment lost 10 bases, leaving 3 bases of the junction unmatched. CDR3 sequence: CATRDRGQETQYF. The CDR3 DNA sequence: TGTGCCACCAGGGACAGGGGCCAAGAGACCCAGTACTTC.